This T cell receptor (beta chain) was recorded in a study of T-cell memory formation after mild COVID-19. The germline CDR1 and CDR2 sequences are SGHDT and YYEEEE. The CDR3 runs to 17 residues. The V segment lost 5 bases and the J segment 2 bases; nucleotides outside the gene matches: 5. TCRdb re-called the 5' RACE reads with MiXCR, one entry per CDR3 protein. The table records 130,000 to 150,000 distinct CDR3 sequences, 15% to 20% of them present only once. The V call is TRBV5-6, the J call TRBJ2-6, with TRBD2 matching over 12 bases. The sequenced material came from PBMCs or a T cell subset sorted from them (not recorded which). The receptor comes from an adult woman who had mild COVID-19 (a few samples of this study predate the infection). Cell type and time point are not known. This CDR3 is CASSSTSGSTGANVLTF. The CDR3 DNA sequence: TGTGCCAGCAGTTCGACTAGCGGGAGTACTGGGGCCAACGTCCTGACTTTC. The variable domain in full, with the rest retrieved from reference TRBV5-6 and TRBJ2-6, is DAGVTQSPTHLIKTRGQQVTLRCSPKSGHDTVSWYQQALGQGPQFIFQYYEEEERQRGNFPDRFSGHQFPNYSSELNVNALLLGDSALYLCASSSTSGSTGANVLTFGAGSRLTVL.